This TCR beta chain was documented in a study of blood T cell repertoires in COVID-19. Background on the study: Nucleic acid was either cDNA or gDNA, and it came from T cells, B-cell-depleted T cells, or PBMCs.

This clone was seen only a few times. Trimming removed 1 base from V and 7 bases from J, with 10 bases in between. The germline V gene has CDR1 SGHVS and CDR2 FNYEAQ. The CDR3 extends over 14 amino acids. Repertoires were generated with immunoSEQ multiplex PCR, while TCRdb's copy carries only in-frame clones and drops some. The repertoire includes 200,000 to 250,000 clones, around 82% of them detected once, and 4.5% to 7% sits in the top ten. The sample was peripheral blood. This chain uses TRBV7-6 with TRBJ2-2, with D hard to call. This sequence was found in a woman in her sixties or seventies with acute or convalescent COVID-19. CDR3 coding DNA: TGTGCCAGCAGCTTAGAACAGTTGGGCGGGGAGCTGTTTTTT. It is translated as CASSLEQLGGELFF.